This is a list of T cell receptor beta chains from one sample in a study of blood T cell repertoires in COVID-19. TCRdb's copy holds only in-frame clones and misses some; the assay was immunoSEQ multiplex PCR. This sample carries about 500,000 clones, roughly 89% of them seen once, and the ten largest clones take about 1%. The source material was peripheral blood. The receptor source for this set is a man aged 18 to 30 with COVID-19, enrolled during active disease. Each CDR3 is given without its conserved first and last residue. Fields, in order: J gene, V gene, CDR3 protein.

TRBJ1-2 | TRBV19 | ASSGAGTGEYGYT
TRBJ1-2 | TRBV3-1/TRBV3-2 | ASSQAYYGYT
TRBJ1-1 | TRBV10-3 | AISVGGDTEAF
TRBJ2-7 | TRBV19 | ASSMAGASYEQY
TRBJ1-2 | TRBV27 | ASSFRTGYGGYT
TRBJ2-1 | TRBV3-1/TRBV3-2 | ASSQAGVGF
TRBJ1-5 | TRBV19 | ASQGTANQPQH
TRBJ1-6 | TRBV15 | ATSSNVEGSPLH
TRBJ1-1 | TRBV19 | ASNRGTEAF
TRBJ2-1 | TRBV28 | ASSHTTRGNEQF
TRBJ1-5 | TRBV6-5 | ASWDTQSQPQH
TRBJ1-2 | TRBV4-1 | ASSQDIDRVAT
TRBJ2-3 | TRBV3-1/TRBV3-2 | ASSQASGRSSDTQY
TRBJ2-5 | TRBV6-6 | ASSYSTGYETQY
TRBJ2-5 | TRBV5-1 | ASSSGLAGPQETQY
TRBJ2-1 | TRBV9 | ASSVGAGAQNEQF
TRBJ1-1 | TRBV20-1 | SARDIEAF
TRBJ1-2 | TRBV12-5 | ASGLGKQAYGYT
TRBJ2-5 | TRBV5-1 | ASSPSGGDQETQY
TRBJ1-2 | TRBV6-1 | ASSEARGVWANYGYT
TRBJ2-2 | TRBV12-3/TRBV12-4 | ASRRNTGELF
TRBJ2-5 | TRBV25-1 | ASSDAGGPGTQY
TRBJ2-3 | TRBV3-1/TRBV3-2 | ASSQDGETRDTQY
TRBJ2-7 | TRBV7-8 | ASSLELAGSYEQY
TRBJ2-1 | TRBV2 | ASSSEGAEQF
TRBJ1-3 | TRBV27 | ASSRQGRDTIY
TRBJ2-3 | TRBV11-2 | ASSLDLAGPDTQY
TRBJ1-2 | TRBV21-1 | ASSKDNRTGGYGYT
TRBJ1-1 | TRBV10-2 | ATRQGGAF
TRBJ1-2 | TRBV3-1/TRBV3-2 | ASSQDLVGGRGYT
TRBJ2-1 | TRBV29-1 | SVRNLLQINEQF
TRBJ2-2 | TRBV27 | ATWTAQNTGELF
TRBJ2-3 | TRBV12-5 | ASGLGVRADTQY
TRBJ2-7 | TRBV5-1 | ASSLLTAQVFEQY
TRBJ2-3 | TRBV19 | ASKVYPGTGDTDTQY
TRBJ1-6 | TRBV7-9 | ASSFSGIDSPLH
TRBJ1-4 | TRBV6-6 | ASSYGRGQGNEKLF
TRBJ2-7 | TRBV19 | ASSSQSAGTYEQY
TRBJ2-1 | TRBV7-3 | ASSFGTGAGGEQF
TRBJ2-1 | TRBV27 | ASSLDNNEQF
TRBJ2-5 | TRBV30 | AWEDTGTQY
TRBJ2-1 | TRBV7-2 | ASSLGSGGSYNEQF
TRBJ1-2 | TRBV11-3 | ASGPGGANYGYT
TRBJ1-1 | TRBV12-3/TRBV12-4 | ASSAWTELEAF
TRBJ2-3 | TRBV9 | ASSVAGETDTQY
TRBJ1-1 | TRBV6-5 | ASSSYTEAF
TRBJ2-3 | TRBV27 | ASSLNPLGSGRAIHTDTQY
TRBJ1-2 | TRBV6-4 | ASSEKTGLNYGYT
TRBJ1-2 | TRBV2 | ASSETANYGYT